This T cell receptor (beta chain) came from a study of T cell responses to AZD1222 COVID-19 vaccine. General study results and limits: CD4 TCRs linked to vaccination spanned spike, dominating at 160-218 and 743-854.

Here immunoSEQ multiplex PCR was the method, and the copy in TCRdb shows in-frame clones only, minus some. Found here are about 84,000 clones, 70% to 90% of them singletons; the top ten hold about 9.4%. In regard to this clone: What it recognizes is unknown.

Germline CDR1 reads WSHSY; CDR2 reads SAAADI. The length of the CDR3 is 14 residues. Trimming cost V 3 bases and J 7 bases; bases outside gene matches: 6. Sample: peripheral blood, taken 28 days after the second AZD1222 dose. V is TRBV10-2 and J is TRBJ1-5, with 7 bases identical to TRBD1. This sequence was found in an adult who received the AZD1222 COVID-19 vaccine. The CDR3 reads CASSETGVDQPQHF. In DNA form, the CDR3 reads TGCGCCAGCAGTGAAACAGGGGTGGACCAGCCCCAGCATTTT.